Presented here are 22 T cell receptor beta chains from one specimen sequenced in a study of blood T cell repertoires in COVID-19. The protocol was immunoSEQ multiplex PCR, while the TCRdb copy is restricted to in-frame clones and leaves out a portion. The sample has fewer than 200,000 clones, approximately 84% seen once. Sequencing was performed on peripheral blood. Receptor source: a man between 35 and 55 years old who had recovered from COVID-19.

The V gene is TRBV7-8, the J gene TRBJ2-2; 10 bases align to TRBD1. The germline gives CDR1 SGHVS, CDR2 FQNEAQ. The CDR3 contains 13 residues. Germline trimming cut 10 bases from V and 4 bases from J; bases unmatched to any gene: 3. CDR3 residues: CATRQGATGELFF. In DNA, the CDR3 is TGTGCCACGCGACAGGGGGCCACCGGGGAGCTGTTTTTT.

This chain links TRBV3-1 (or the pseudogene TRBV3-2) with TRBJ1-2; tentative D call: TRBD1 (5 bases). Trimming removed 4 bases from V and 7 bases from J, with 19 bases in between. The germline gives CDR1 LGHDT, CDR2 YNNKEL (reference sequence). The CDR3 runs to 15 residues. The CDR3 coding sequence is TGTGCCAGCAGCCTCCCCCTGGGGGGGGTTTCTGGCTACACCTTC. Translation gives CASSLPLGGVSGYTF.

This clone was seen just once. This chain connects TRBV3-1 (or the pseudogene TRBV3-2) to TRBJ2-3; TRBD2 agrees at 9 bases. Trimming took 4 bases from V and 5 from J; bases not matched to a gene: 7. Germline V gives CDR1 LGHDT, CDR2 YNNKEL (reference sequence). The CDR3 runs to 15 residues. CDR3 protein: CASSLAGGRGDTQYF. Here the CDR3 DNA reads TGTGCCAGCAGCCTTGCGGGAGGGAGGGGAGATACGCAGTATTTT.

The chain joins TRBV6-2 or TRBV6-3 to TRBJ2-3, with 10 nucleotides matching TRBD2. CDR1 is MNHEY, CDR2 SVGEGT, per germline. V dropped 0 bases and J dropped 4; count of bases not matched to a gene: 10. The CDR3 loop spans 18 amino acids. The CDR3 bases are TGTGCCAGCAGTTACTCGGTATTGGCTAGCGGGGGCCCAGATACGCAGTATTTT. It specifies CASSYSVLASGGPDTQYF.

This clone appeared a single time. This sequence joins TRBV30 and TRBJ1-5; the D gene is possibly TRBD1 (6 bases). Germline V gene sequence: CDR1 GTSNPN, CDR2 SVGIG (reference sequence). There are 15 residues in the CDR3. With 2 bases removed from V and 11 bases from J, the gap between germline ends came to 22 bases. The CDR3 nucleotides are TGTGCCTGGAGTTTAGGCGGGGGCCGGAGGGGGGCCCAGCATTTT. Residues: CAWSLGGGRRGAQHF.

The genes are TRBV6-2 or TRBV6-3 and TRBJ1-2; D is ambiguous. The germline V and J ends were trimmed by 0 bases and 8 bases, with 7 bases remaining between them. CDR3 length equals 12 residues. CDR1 is MNHEY and CDR2 is SVGEGT in the germline V gene. The CDR3 DNA sequence: TGTGCCAGCAGTTACTCGATGGGCGGCTACACCTTC. It codes for CASSYSMGGYTF.

V usage is TRBV25-1 and J usage is TRBJ2-7; 9 bases match TRBD2. The CDR3 is 17 amino acids. In germline, CDR1 is MGHDK, CDR2 SYGVNS. The ends lost 1 base at V and 7 bases at J; junction bases unmatched: 14. CDR3 sequence reads: CASSELGLAGTTGEQYF. In nucleotides, the CDR3 is TGTGCCAGCAGTGAATTGGGCCTAGCGGGGACCACTGGGGAGCAGTACTTC.

The chain joins TRBV9 to TRBJ1-4; possibly TRBD1 for D (6 bases). V lost 8 bases and J lost 6, with 11 bases in between. Germline CDR1 reads SGDLS; CDR2 reads YYNGEE. The CDR3 has 12 amino acids. CDR3 residues: CASGEGDEKLFF. CDR3 sequence (DNA): TGTGCCAGTGGAGAGGGGGATGAAAAACTGTTTTTT.

V usage is TRBV27 and J usage is TRBJ1-5, with D unclear. Germline values: CDR1 MNHEY, CDR2 SMNVEV (reference sequence). Trimming took off 8 bases at V and 0 bases at J, with 17 bases between the two ends. CDR3 length equals 16 residues. The CDR3 protein is CASGRGPLGSNQPQHF. DNA for the CDR3: TGTGCCAGCGGCCGCGGCCCTCTCGGTAGCAATCAGCCCCAGCATTTT.

The chain is built from TRBV4-1 and TRBJ2-7; D is possibly TRBD1 (6 bases). The CDR3 totals 14 residues. The germline CDR1 and CDR2 sequences are MGHRA and YSYEKL. V lost 4 bases, J lost 2 bases, and 12 bases lay in between. This CDR3 reads CASSRPGVTYEQYF. In DNA form, the CDR3 reads TGCGCCAGCAGCCGACCAGGGGTGACCTACGAGCAGTACTTC.

This sequence joins TRBV28 and TRBJ1-5, with D perhaps matching TRBD1 (5 bases). This CDR3 region has 14 residues. From germline, CDR1 is MDHEN and CDR2 SYDVKM. With 2 bases removed from V and 4 bases from J, the gap between germline ends came to 9 bases. CDR3 coding DNA: TGTGCCAGCAGTTTAGGGGGGGGGAATCAGCCCCAGCATTTT. It specifies CASSLGGGNQPQHF.

The chain uses TRBV20-1 and TRBJ2-3, with 7 bases aligning to TRBD2. CDR1 is DFQATT, CDR2 SNEGSKA, per germline (reference sequence). Germline trimming cut 3 bases from V and 5 bases from J; bases unmatched to any gene: 8. The CDR3 length is 14 residues. The CDR3 loop is CSASGLEEGDTQYF. The DNA of the CDR3 is TGCAGTGCTAGTGGACTAGAGGAGGGAGATACGCAGTATTTT.

This chain links TRBV11-2 with TRBJ1-1; TRBD1 agrees at 8 bases. Germline trimming cut 6 bases from V and 7 bases from J; bases unmatched to any gene: 1. This CDR3 region has 11 residues. Germline V gene sequence: CDR1 SGHAT, CDR2 FQNNGV. The chain's CDR3 is CASRGQVEAFF. The CDR3 nucleotides are TGTGCCAGCAGGGGACAGGTTGAAGCTTTCTTT.

The chain is built from TRBV6-1 and TRBJ1-2, with TRBD1 as a possible D gene (6 bases). V shed 1 base and J shed 4 bases, with 10 bases lying between them. The CDR3 runs to 14 residues. The germline gives CDR1 MNHNS, CDR2 SASEGT. CDR3 region: CASSEEQGSYGYTF. CDR3 sequence (DNA): TGTGCCAGCAGTGAAGAACAGGGCAGCTATGGCTACACCTTC.

J is TRBJ1-4 and V is TRBV5-4; TRBD1 might be the D (6 bases). The CDR3 length is 16 residues. CDR1 is SGHNT, CDR2 YYREEE, per germline (reference sequence). V lost 4 bases to trimming and J lost 5 bases, with 18 bases between them. The CDR3 here is CASSRDPGTGNEKLFF. As DNA, the CDR3 is TGTGCCAGCAGCCGCGATCCCGGAACAGGGAATGAAAAACTGTTTTTT. The full variable domain, rest sourced from reference TRBV5-4 and TRBJ1-4, is ETGVTQSPTHLIKTRGQQVTLRCSSQSGHNTVSWYQQALGQGPQFIFQYYREEENGRGNFPPRFSGLQFPNYSSELNVNALELDDSALYLCASSRDPGTGNEKLFFGSGTQLSVL.

The chain has TRBV7-2 and TRBJ2-1; TRBD2 matches 7 bases. V shed 3 bases and J 6 bases; nucleotides not matched to a gene: 2. This CDR3 is 13 amino acids long. CDR1 is SGHTA and CDR2 is FQGNSA in the germline V gene. The CDR3 DNA is TGTGCCAGCAGCTTCGGGAGGACCAATGAGCAGTTCTTC. It specifies CASSFGRTNEQFF.

This clone has just one count. This sequence joins TRBV7-2 and TRBJ2-7; D remains unclear. V lost 2 bases and J 1 base, leaving 12 bases between the germline ends. The CDR3 has 15 residues. Germline V gene data show CDR1 as SGHTA and CDR2 as FQGNSA. The CDR3 nucleotides are TGTGCCAGCAGCTTACAGGCGACGGCGTCCTACGAGCAGTACTTC. Its protein product is CASSLQATASYEQYF. Drawing the rest from reference TRBV7-2 and TRBJ2-7, the complete variable domain is GAGVSQSPSNKVTEKGKDVELRCDPISGHTALYWYRQSLGQGLEFLIYFQGNSAPDKSGLPSDRFSAERTGGSVSTLTIQRTQQEDSAVYLCASSLQATASYEQYFGPGTRLTVT.

V is TRBV25-1 and J is TRBJ2-5; D is uncertain. Trimming removed 4 bases from V and 5 bases from J, with 11 bases in between. The CDR3 consists of 13 residues. Germline CDR1 MGHDK, CDR2 SYGVNS. The CDR3 reads CASSVRPRETQYF. The CDR3 nucleotides are TGTGCCAGCAGTGTGAGACCCAGGGAGACCCAGTACTTC. Full variable domain (outside the CDR3, taken from reference TRBV25-1 and TRBJ2-5): EADIYQTPRYLVIGTGKKITLECSQTMGHDKMYWYQQDPGMELHLIHYSYGVNSTEKGDLSSESTVSRIRTEHFPLTLESARPSHTSQYLCASSVRPRETQYFGPGTRLLVL.

This sequence joins TRBV21-1 and TRBJ2-2; TRBD2 is the table's D call and was not checked against the DNA. TRBV21-1 is annotated as a pseudogene. The CDR3 consists of 15 residues. The CDR3 bases are TGTGCCAGCAGCACCCCTACTAGTTCGGCCGGGGAGCTGTTTTTT. Translated, it gives CASSTPTSSAGELFF.

The genes are TRBV6-5 and TRBJ2-5, with a weak D call TRBD2 (6 bases). The V gene's germline CDR1 is MNHEY and CDR2 SVGAGI. The length of the CDR3 is 13 residues. V was cut by 6 bases and J by 0 bases, with 8 bases left in between. The CDR3, as DNA: TGTGCCAGCAGGGCGGGACACCAAGAGACCCAGTACTTC. Its protein is CASRAGHQETQYF.

The V and J genes are TRBV23-1 and TRBJ1-2; 9 positions match TRBD1. TRBV23-1 is an ORF for which the function is uncertain. The CDR3 consists of 15 residues. Trimming cost V 0 bases and J 4 bases; bases outside gene matches: 3. CDR3 nucleotides: TGCGCCAGCAGTCAATCGACGGGACAGGGCTATGGCTACACCTTC. Translating gives CASSQSTGQGYGYTF.

This chain links TRBV27 with TRBJ2-7; TRBD2 is a possible D gene (5 bases). Trimming pared 4 bases from V and 3 bases from J, leaving 22 bases between. This CDR3 contains 17 residues. Germline V gene data show CDR1 as MNHEY and CDR2 as SMNVEV (reference sequence). This CDR3 reads CASSSPRRTKTYYEQYF. The CDR3 bases are TGTGCCAGCAGTTCTCCACGGAGGACCAAAACCTACTACGAGCAGTACTTC.